This paragraph reports one T cell receptor beta chain. These data originate in a study of blood T cell repertoires in COVID-19. Study background: Sites across the United States, Italy and Spain contributed samples from acute and convalescent COVID-19. T cells, B-cell-depleted T cells, or PBMCs provided the cDNA or gDNA that served as material.

Trimming left V 2 bases short and J 3 bases short, with 11 bases between. This CDR3 contains 15 residues. Per the germline V gene, CDR1 is LNHDA and CDR2 is SQIVND (reference sequence). Using immunoSEQ multiplex PCR, the repertoire was profiled, and TCRdb retains in-frame clones only, with some absent. The sample contains 110,000 or so clones, approximately 90% of which appear only once. The sequence was obtained from a woman aged 70-85 years who had recovered from COVID-19. This rearrangement joins TRBV19 to TRBJ1-5; a weak D match, TRBD1 (6 bases). Material for sequencing was peripheral blood. The CDR3 here is CASSILTGINQPQHF. As DNA, the CDR3 is TGTGCCAGTAGTATATTAACAGGGATCAATCAGCCCCAGCATTTT. Filled out from reference TRBV19 and TRBJ1-5, the complete variable domain reads DGGITQSPKYLFRKEGQNVTLSCEQNLNHDAMYWYRQDPGQGLRLIYYSQIVNDFQKGDIAEGYSVSREKKESFPLTVTSAQKNPTAFYLCASSILTGINQPQHFGDGTRLSIL.